Described below is a single TCR beta chain sequence and its context. The study ran the assay at deep level. Sequencing was performed with immunoSEQ multiplex PCR; in TCRdb, only in-frame clones are kept and a portion is missing. The sample lists 850,000 to 1,100,000 clones, around 77% occurring once. These data originate in a study of shared clonotypes between healthy human individuals. CDR1 SEHNR and CDR2 FQNEAQ come from the germline V gene (reference sequence). V shed 0 bases and J shed 7 bases, with 17 bases lying between them. The CDR3 runs to 16 residues. This TCR was recovered from a man younger than 35 in good health. Some clones in this sample may be carry-over from other donors' samples. The sequencing sample was made of memory CD4+ T cells from PBMCs. The subset here: CD45RA-negative fraction. The rearrangement joins TRBV7-9 to TRBJ2-3; tentative D call: TRBD2 (6 bases). The CDR3 here is CASSLAGGPPTHTQYF. The CDR3 bases are TGTGCCAGCAGCTTAGCGGGAGGACCCCCCACGCATACGCAGTATTTT.